These 17 T cell receptor beta chains came from one sample sequenced in a study of beta chain features in type 1 diabetes. Expressed TCRB transcripts were sequenced because the entire RNA isolate underwent reverse transcription. Assay used: immunoSEQ multiplex PCR; TCRdb lists only in-frame clones, some missing. The table records about 620,000 clones, around a sixth of them present only once. The sequencing sample was made of naive CD4+ T cells from blood. All receptors come from a man between 18 and 35 years old in good health.

Here the CDR3 DNA reads TGTGCCTGGAGTGCGGGGCAGACCTATGGCTACACCTTC. Translated, it gives CAWSAGQTYGYTF. The V and J genes are TRBV30 and TRBJ1-2, with TRBD1 as a possible D gene (5 bases). The CDR3 spans 13 residues. From germline, CDR1 is GTSNPN and CDR2 SVGIG (reference sequence). Trimming removed 1 base from V and 4 bases from J, with 10 bases in between.

This clone was observed a handful of times. The chain has TRBV18 and TRBJ1-2, with TRBD1 matching 10 bases. The CDR3 has 14 residues. Germline assignment: CDR1 KGHSH and CDR2 LQKENI. J was trimmed by 6 bases and V by 7 bases; bases with no gene match: 8. The CDR3 sequence: CASCQDRGSNGYTF. CDR3 nucleotides: TGTGCCAGCTGTCAGGACAGGGGGTCTAATGGCTACACCTTC.

The chain carries TRBV18 and TRBJ2-7; TRBD2 agrees at 7 bases. The V and J ends lost 4 bases and 5 bases, in that order; junction bases with no gene match: 8. The germline CDR1 and CDR2 sequences are KGHSH and LQKENI. The CDR3 length is 14 residues. The CDR3 is CASSLAGTTHEQYF. DNA of the CDR3: TGTGCCAGCTCACTTGCCGGGACTACCCACGAGCAGTACTTC.

This clone turned up a few times. The CDR3 DNA follows: TGTGCCAGCAGCTTACCGGGAGATACGCAGTATTTT. As protein: CASSLPGDTQYF. The gene calls are TRBV28 and TRBJ2-3; D is unclear. The V end lost 6 bases, the J end lost 5 bases, and 9 bases lay between the germline ends. The CDR3 is 12 residues long. Looked up from germline, CDR1 is MDHEN and CDR2 is SYDVKM. The full variable domain, in which reference TRBV28 and TRBJ2-3 provide the parts outside the CDR3, is DVKVTQSSRYLVKRTGEKVFLECVQDMDHENMFWYRQDPGLGLRLIYFSYDVKMKEKGDIPEGYSVSREKKERFSLILESASTNQTSMYLCASSLPGDTQYFGPGTRLTVL.

This clone appeared a few times. This rearrangement joins TRBV30 to TRBJ1-6; D perhaps matches TRBD1 (6 bases). The CDR3 has 14 residues. CDR1 is GTSNPN, CDR2 SVGIG, per germline (reference sequence). The V end lost 0 bases, the J end lost 13 bases, and 16 bases lay between the germline ends. In DNA, the CDR3 is TGTGCCTGGAGTGTAGAGGGGGGGTCGGCGCCCCTCCACTTT. This encodes CAWSVEGGSAPLHF.

Turning to this clone: In the same sample, other DNA sequences code for this CDR3. The chain carries TRBV15 and TRBJ2-7; the match to TRBD1 covers 10 bases. The CDR3 is 15 residues long. The germline V gene has CDR1 LNHNV and CDR2 YYDKDF (reference sequence). The junction had 6 bases not matched to a gene; V was cut back by 5 bases and J by 2 bases. The chain's CDR3 is CATSSRTGGPYEQYF. Here the CDR3 DNA reads TGTGCCACCAGCTCCCGGACAGGGGGGCCCTACGAGCAGTACTTC.

This clone was recorded a few times. The rearrangement uses TRBV5-4 and TRBJ2-5, with TRBD1 identical over 9 bases. Germline trimming cut 4 bases from V and 5 bases from J; bases unmatched to any gene: 6. Germline loops: CDR1 SGHNT, CDR2 YYREEE (reference sequence). CDR3 size: 14 residues. The CDR3 nucleotides are TGTGCCAGCAGCACCGGACAGGGGCCGGAGACCCAGTACTTC. It encodes CASSTGQGPETQYF.

This chain connects TRBV7-3 to TRBJ2-3, with 7 positions matching TRBD1. V lost 0 bases and J lost 0; bases outside the gene matches: 6. In germline, CDR1 is SGHTA, CDR2 FQGTGA. The CDR3 spans 17 residues. As DNA, the CDR3 is TGTGCCAGCAGCTTAACTCCCCCCAGGGGGAGCACAGATACGCAGTATTTT. Translating it yields CASSLTPPRGSTDTQYF.

The chain joins TRBV7-9 to TRBJ1-2, with a possible D match to TRBD1 (6 bases). V lost 5 bases, J lost 4 bases, and 17 bases lay in between. The CDR3 totals 15 residues. Germline loops: CDR1 SEHNR, CDR2 FQNEAQ (reference sequence). CDR3 DNA: TGTGCCAGCAGCCCCTCTTGGGGGGCAACCTATGGCTACACCTTC. Protein sequence: CASSPSWGATYGYTF.

Only a few counts were recorded for this clone. This sequence joins TRBV19 and TRBJ2-5, with 14 nucleotides matching TRBD2. Germline V gene sequence: CDR1 LNHDA, CDR2 SQIVND (reference sequence). This CDR3 is 16 amino acids long. J lost 2 bases, V lost 3 bases, and 2 bases had no gene match. The CDR3 DNA reads TGTGCCAGTAGTATTCGGACTAGCGGGGGGCAAGAGACCCAGTACTTC. It specifies CASSIRTSGGQETQYF.

This clone was detected only a few times. The V and J genes are TRBV29-1 and TRBJ2-5; 11 positions agree with TRBD2. Germline V gene lookup returns CDR1 SQVTM and CDR2 ANQGSEA. The CDR3 contains 14 residues. V was pared by 6 bases and J by 2 bases, with 5 bases of the junction left unmatched. The CDR3 protein is CSVGGTSGQETQYF. CDR3 DNA sequence: TGCAGCGTGGGGGGGACTAGCGGTCAAGAGACCCAGTACTTC.

The table lists this clone with a few counts. The chain couples TRBV18 to TRBJ2-3, with D maybe TRBD1 (6 bases). Between the trimmed V and J ends, which lost 2 bases and 2 bases, there was a span of 14 bases. This CDR3 contains 16 residues. Germline CDR1 KGHSH, CDR2 LQKENI. CDR3 DNA sequence: TGTGCCAGCTCACCATTCCCAGGGGTAACCACAGATACGCAGTATTTT. This sequence encodes CASSPFPGVTTDTQYF. Using reference TRBV18 and TRBJ2-3 for the parts outside the CDR3, the full variable domain is NAGVMQNPRHLVRRRGQEARLRCSPMKGHSHVYWYRQLPEEGLKFMVYLQKENIIDESGMPKERFSAEFPKEGPSILRIQQVVRGDSAAYFCASSPFPGVTTDTQYFGPGTRLTVL.

The chain carries TRBV28 and TRBJ1-2, with 7 bases that match TRBD1. This CDR3 region has 15 residues. Per germline, CDR1 MDHEN and CDR2 SYDVKM. The ends lost 6 bases at V and 7 bases at J; junction bases unmatched: 14. CDR3 nucleotide sequence: TGTGCCAGCAGCCTCGGTAAGACAGGGCTTTCTGGCTACACCTTC. It codes for CASSLGKTGLSGYTF.

The chain links TRBV6-5 to TRBJ2-1; TRBD2 matches at 7 bases. This CDR3 contains 12 residues. The junction had 6 bases not matched to a gene; V was cut back by 8 bases and J by 8 bases. Germline loops: CDR1 MNHEY, CDR2 SVGAGI. The CDR3 coding sequence is TGTGCCAGCCTGAGGGGAGGGCATGAGCAGTTCTTC. It codes for CASLRGGHEQFF.

Only a few counts were recorded for this clone. CDR3 sequence reads: CASSLMDNQPQHF. DNA for the CDR3: TGTGCCAGCAGCTTGATGGACAATCAGCCCCAGCATTTT. The rearrangement links TRBV5-5 to TRBJ1-5; D remains unclear. Germline V gives CDR1 SGHKS, CDR2 YYEKEE (reference sequence). The CDR3 spans 13 residues. V was cut by 1 base and J by 3 bases, with 5 bases left in between.

The chain couples TRBV7-2 to TRBJ1-2; the D is unclear. This CDR3 has 14 residues. Looked up from germline, CDR1 is SGHTA and CDR2 is FQGNSA. V lost 5 bases and J 5 bases, leaving 15 bases between the germline ends. CDR3 loop: CASSPRTDLYGYTF. CDR3 DNA sequence: TGTGCCAGCAGCCCAAGGACGGATCTATATGGCTACACCTTC.

This clone showed up just a few times. The chain combines TRBV15 with TRBJ2-5; 15 nucleotides agree with TRBD2. Germline lookup yields CDR1 LNHNV and CDR2 YYDKDF (reference sequence). J gave up 5 bases and V 1 base, and 8 bases lay outside the gene matches. This CDR3 comprises 18 residues. In DNA, the CDR3 is TGTGCCACCAGCAGAGCCGGGACTAGCGGGAGGAGGGGGGAGACCCAGTACTTC. It codes for CATSRAGTSGRRGETQYF.